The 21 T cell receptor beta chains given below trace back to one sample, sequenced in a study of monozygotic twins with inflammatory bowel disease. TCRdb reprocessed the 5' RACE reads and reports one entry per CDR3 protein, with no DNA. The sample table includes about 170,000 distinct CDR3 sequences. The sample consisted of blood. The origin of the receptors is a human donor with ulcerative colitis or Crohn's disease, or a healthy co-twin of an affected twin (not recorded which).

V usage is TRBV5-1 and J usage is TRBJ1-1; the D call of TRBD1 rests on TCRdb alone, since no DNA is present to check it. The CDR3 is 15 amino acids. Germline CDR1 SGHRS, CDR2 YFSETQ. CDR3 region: CASSSGQGSFTEAFF.

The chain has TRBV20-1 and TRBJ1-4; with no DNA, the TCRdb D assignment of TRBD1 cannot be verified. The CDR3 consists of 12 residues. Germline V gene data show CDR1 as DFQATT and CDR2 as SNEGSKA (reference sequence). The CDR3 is CSANRAGEKLFF.

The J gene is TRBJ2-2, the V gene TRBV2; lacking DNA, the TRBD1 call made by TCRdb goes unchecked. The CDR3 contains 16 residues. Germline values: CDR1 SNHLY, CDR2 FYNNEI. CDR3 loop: CASETTDRFNTGELFF.

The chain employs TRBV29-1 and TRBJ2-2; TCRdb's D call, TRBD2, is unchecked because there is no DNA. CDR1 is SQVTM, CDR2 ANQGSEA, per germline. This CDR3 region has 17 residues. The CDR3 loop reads CSVDPGTSGRAGGELFF.

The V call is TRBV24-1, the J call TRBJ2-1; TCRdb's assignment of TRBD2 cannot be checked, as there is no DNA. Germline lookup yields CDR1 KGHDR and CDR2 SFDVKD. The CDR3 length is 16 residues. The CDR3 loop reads CATRGSGRRGTSEQFF.

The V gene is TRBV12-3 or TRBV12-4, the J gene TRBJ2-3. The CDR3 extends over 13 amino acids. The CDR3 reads CASRYGGTDTQYF.

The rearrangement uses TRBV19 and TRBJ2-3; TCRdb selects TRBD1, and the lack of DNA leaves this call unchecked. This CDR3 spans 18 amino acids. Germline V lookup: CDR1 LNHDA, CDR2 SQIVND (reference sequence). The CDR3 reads CASSNTSPGPQSTDTQYF. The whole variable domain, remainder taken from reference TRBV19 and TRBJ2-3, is DGGITQSPKYLFRKEGQNVTLSCEQNLNHDAMYWYRQDPGQGLRLIYYSQIVNDFQKGDIAEGYSVSREKKESFPLTVTSAQKNPTAFYLCASSNTSPGPQSTDTQYFGPGTRLTVL.

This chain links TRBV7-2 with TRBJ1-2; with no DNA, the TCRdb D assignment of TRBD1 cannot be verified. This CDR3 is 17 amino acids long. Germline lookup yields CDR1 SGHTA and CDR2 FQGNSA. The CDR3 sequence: CASSFTLRTGVMSGYTF.

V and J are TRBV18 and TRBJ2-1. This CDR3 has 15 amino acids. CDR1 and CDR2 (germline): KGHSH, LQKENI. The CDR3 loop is CASSPQGPTYNEQFF.

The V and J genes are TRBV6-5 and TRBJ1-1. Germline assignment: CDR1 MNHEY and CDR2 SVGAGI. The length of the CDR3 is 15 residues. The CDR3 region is CASSYHSGRNTEAFF.

The CDR3 sequence: CASSFARGGAGELFF. This sequence joins TRBV6-5 and TRBJ2-2; TCRdb's assignment of TRBD1 cannot be checked, as there is no DNA. This CDR3 contains 15 residues. Looked up from germline, CDR1 is MNHEY and CDR2 is SVGAGI.

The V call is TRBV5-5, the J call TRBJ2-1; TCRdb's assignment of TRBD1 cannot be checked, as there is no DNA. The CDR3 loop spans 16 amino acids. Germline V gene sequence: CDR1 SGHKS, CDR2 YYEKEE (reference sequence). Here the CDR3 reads CASSLRTGNIYNEQFF.

The CDR3 region is CASSTARTNTGELFF. This chain uses TRBV19 with TRBJ2-2; without DNA, the TCRdb call of TRBD2 cannot be checked. The CDR3 sequence is 15 residues long. Germline values: CDR1 LNHDA, CDR2 SQIVND (reference sequence).

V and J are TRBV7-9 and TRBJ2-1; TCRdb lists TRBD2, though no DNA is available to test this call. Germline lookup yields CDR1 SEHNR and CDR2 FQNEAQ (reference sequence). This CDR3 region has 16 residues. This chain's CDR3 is CASSSRTSGNYNEQFF. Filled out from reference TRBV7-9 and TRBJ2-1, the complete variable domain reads DTGVSQNPRHKITKRGQNVTFRCDPISEHNRLYWYRQTLGQGPEFLTYFQNEAQLEKSRLLSDRFSAERPKGSFSTLEIQRTEQGDSAMYLCASSSRTSGNYNEQFFGPGTRLTVL.

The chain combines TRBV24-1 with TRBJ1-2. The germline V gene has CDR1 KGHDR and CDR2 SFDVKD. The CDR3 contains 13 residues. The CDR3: CATSDQGLDGYTF.

This chain's CDR3 is CASSPIVDLWSNQPQHF. The chain has TRBV19 and TRBJ1-5. Germline V CDR1 and CDR2: LNHDA, SQIVND (reference sequence). This CDR3 spans 17 amino acids.

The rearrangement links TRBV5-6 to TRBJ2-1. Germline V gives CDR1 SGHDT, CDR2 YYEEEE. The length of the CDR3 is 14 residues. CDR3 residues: CASSLGLATGEQFF.

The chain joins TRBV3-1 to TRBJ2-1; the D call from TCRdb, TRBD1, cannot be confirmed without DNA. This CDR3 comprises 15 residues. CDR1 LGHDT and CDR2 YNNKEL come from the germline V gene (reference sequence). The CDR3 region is CASTVDTGNYNEQFF.

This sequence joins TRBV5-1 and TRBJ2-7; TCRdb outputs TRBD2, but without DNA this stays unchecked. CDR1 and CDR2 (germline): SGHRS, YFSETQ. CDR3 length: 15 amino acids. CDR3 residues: CASSWTRSGSHEQYF.

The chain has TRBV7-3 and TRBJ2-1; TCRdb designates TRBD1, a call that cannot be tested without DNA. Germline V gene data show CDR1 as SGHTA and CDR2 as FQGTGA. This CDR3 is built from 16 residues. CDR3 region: CASSPGHRVQGNEQFF. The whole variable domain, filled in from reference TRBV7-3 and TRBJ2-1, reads GAGVSQTPSNKVTEKGKYVELRCDPISGHTALYWYRQSLGQGPEFLIYFQGTGAADDSGLPNDRFFAVRPEGSVSTLKIQRTERGDSAVYLCASSPGHRVQGNEQFFGPGTRLTVL.

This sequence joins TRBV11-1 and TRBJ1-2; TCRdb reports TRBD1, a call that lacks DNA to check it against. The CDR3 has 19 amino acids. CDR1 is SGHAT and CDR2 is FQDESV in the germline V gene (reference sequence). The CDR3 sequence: CASSTAQRVHSGTPYGYTF. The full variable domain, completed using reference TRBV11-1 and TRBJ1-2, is EAEVAQSPRYKITEKSQAVAFWCDPISGHATLYWYRQILGQGPELLVQFQDESVVDDSQLPKDRFSAERLKGVDSTLKIQPAELGDSAMYLCASSTAQRVHSGTPYGYTFGSGTRLTVV.